Each of the 20 T cell receptor beta chains below was sequenced from the same sample in a study of radiotherapy plus CTLA-4 blockade in lung cancer. Sequenced by immunoSEQ multiplex PCR; TCRdb stores in-frame clones only, minus some. The sample has about 49,000 clones, about 72% seen once; the top ten hold 11%. The sequencing here drew on peripheral blood, taken from a patient treated with radiotherapy plus ipilimumab. The source of these receptors is a human donor with non-small cell lung cancer who had stable disease on radiotherapy plus ipilimumab.

The chain links TRBV7-2 to TRBJ2-7; 7 nucleotides match TRBD1. With 6 bases clipped from V and 5 bases from J, the junction kept 10 bases outside the gene matches. This CDR3 comprises 14 residues. The germline V gene encodes CDR1 SGHTA and CDR2 FQGNSA. The CDR3 sequence: CASRKDRRSDEQYV. CDR3 DNA: TGTGCCAGCAGGAAGGACAGGAGAAGCGACGAGCAGTACGTC.

The chain combines TRBV19 with TRBJ2-3, with D perhaps TRBD1 (5 bases). Germline V gene data show CDR1 as LNHDA and CDR2 as SQIVND (reference sequence). V was pared by 9 bases and J by 4 bases, with 14 bases between. The CDR3 runs 13 residues. In DNA, the CDR3 is TGTGCCAGCAAGGACCAGGGTCCAGATACGCAGTATTTT. It codes for CASKDQGPDTQYF.

This clone was seen a handful of times. V usage is TRBV6-1 and J usage is TRBJ1-1; D possibly corresponds to TRBD1 (6 bases). The germline V gene encodes CDR1 MNHNS and CDR2 SASEGT. Trimming took 6 bases from V and 4 from J, leaving 18 bases between them. This CDR3 spans 15 amino acids. The CDR3 loop reads CASSPPRGGVTEAFF. CDR3 coding DNA: TGTGCCAGCAGCCCCCCCAGGGGTGGTGTCACTGAAGCTTTCTTT.

The gene calls are TRBV5-1 and TRBJ2-2; D is undetermined. V was pared by 2 bases and J by 3 bases, with 8 bases between. In germline, CDR1 is SGHRS, CDR2 YFSETQ. CDR3 size: 14 residues. This CDR3 reads CASSLEVYTGELFF. As DNA, the CDR3 is TGCGCCAGCAGCTTAGAGGTCTACACCGGGGAGCTGTTTTTT.

The CDR3 sequence is CASSDSGTPYGYTF. CDR3 DNA: TGTGCCAGCAGTGACTCGGGGACACCTTATGGCTACACCTTC. The chain combines TRBV6-4 with TRBJ1-2, with a tentative D call TRBD1 (6 bases). The CDR3 runs 14 residues. V was pared by 0 bases and J by 5 bases, with 10 bases between. Germline CDR1 and CDR2: MRHNA and SNTAGT.

The chain recombines TRBV4-1 with TRBJ1-3; TRBD1 is a possible D gene (5 bases). Germline V lookup: CDR1 MGHRA, CDR2 YSYEKL. Between the trimmed V and J ends, which lost 6 bases and 0 bases, there was a span of 27 bases. The CDR3 runs to 20 residues. The CDR3 DNA sequence: TGCGCCAGCAGAAGCACTCCGGGGGTAACGGAGAAGAGCTCTGGAAACACCATATATTTT. This encodes CASRSTPGVTEKSSGNTIYF.

This clone was seen a handful of times. The CDR3 coding sequence is TGTGCCAGCAGCTTCGGACGGAGCTACGAGCAGTACTTC. This codes for CASSFGRSYEQYF. J is TRBJ2-7 and V is TRBV5-6, with no clear D. The CDR3 totals 13 residues. V was clipped by 2 bases and J by 3 bases, with 9 bases between them. CDR1 SGHDT and CDR2 YYEEEE come from the germline V gene.

This clone was counted a few times. The gene calls are TRBV6-5 and TRBJ1-5, with a weak D call TRBD1 (6 bases). This CDR3 spans 14 amino acids. Germline loops: CDR1 MNHEY, CDR2 SVGAGI. The V end lost 7 bases, the J end lost 7 bases, and 17 bases lay between the germline ends. The CDR3 sequence is CASKGGQGRQPQHF. The CDR3 region has the DNA TGTGCCAGCAAAGGGGGGCAGGGGCGACAGCCCCAGCATTTT.

This chain links TRBV19 with TRBJ1-6; D is perhaps TRBD1 (6 bases). Deletions cut 10 bases from V and 6 bases from J, with 16 bases between. The CDR3 is made up of 14 amino acids. The germline V gene has CDR1 LNHDA and CDR2 SQIVND (reference sequence). For the CDR3, the DNA is TGTGCCACCGAGACAGGCGGCGGTAATTCACCCCTCCACTTT. This sequence encodes CATETGGGNSPLHF.

The rearrangement uses TRBV7-2 and TRBJ2-1, with D maybe TRBD2 (7 bases). V shed 2 bases and J shed 6 bases, with 11 bases lying between them. Per the germline V gene, CDR1 is SGHTA and CDR2 is FQGNSA. The length of the CDR3 is 14 residues. Here the CDR3 reads CASSLWGGLNEQFF. DNA of the CDR3: TGTGCCAGCAGCTTATGGGGGGGCCTCAATGAGCAGTTCTTC.

Written as DNA, the CDR3 is TGTGCCAGTAGTATCTCCAGCTCTGGAAACACCATATATTTT. Residues: CASSISSSGNTIYF. The J gene is TRBJ1-3, the V gene TRBV19; D remains ambiguous. Germline V gene lookup returns CDR1 LNHDA and CDR2 SQIVND (reference sequence). The CDR3 runs to 14 residues. V was cut by 3 bases and J by 0 bases, with 6 bases left in between. The complete variable domain, with remaining parts taken from reference TRBV19 and TRBJ1-3, reads DGGITQSPKYLFRKEGQNVTLSCEQNLNHDAMYWYRQDPGQGLRLIYYSQIVNDFQKGDIAEGYSVSREKKESFPLTVTSAQKNPTAFYLCASSISSSGNTIYFGEGSWLTVV.

This chain connects TRBV4-3 to TRBJ2-7; 7 positions match TRBD1. The CDR3 is 15 residues long. Per germline, CDR1 LGHNA and CDR2 YSLEER. The V gene end was trimmed by 1 base and the J gene end by 2 bases; junction bases not matched to a gene: 5. CDR3 bases: TGCGCCAGCAGCCAAGTAGGGCAGGGGGCCTACGAGCAGTACTTC. Translating it yields CASSQVGQGAYEQYF.

V usage is TRBV27 and J usage is TRBJ1-1; D is ambiguous. CDR3 length: 14 residues. The germline CDR1 and CDR2 sequences are MNHEY and SMNVEV (reference sequence). V was pared by 5 bases and J by 3 bases, with 13 bases between. The CDR3 loop reads CASSQVLGDTEAFF. The CDR3 DNA reads as TGTGCCAGCAGTCAAGTCCTCGGGGACACTGAAGCTTTCTTT.

The chain employs TRBV9 and TRBJ1-2; 11 bases are shared with TRBD1. With V trimmed by 4 bases and J by 7 bases, 9 bases remained unmatched. Germline CDR1 SGDLS, CDR2 YYNGEE. This CDR3 has 15 residues. In DNA form, the CDR3 reads TGTGCCAGCAGCTCCCGGGACAGGGGGAGAAGTGGCTACACCTTC. Amino acid sequence: CASSSRDRGRSGYTF.

The chain links TRBV7-3 to TRBJ2-3; 7 bases align to TRBD1. V shed 4 bases, J shed 2 bases, and the junction held 9 bases outside the gene matches. The CDR3 runs to 16 residues. The germline V gene encodes CDR1 SGHTA and CDR2 FQGTGA. CDR3 coding DNA: TGTGCCAGCAGCTCCGACGGGGACAGAATCACAGATACGCAGTATTTT. As protein: CASSSDGDRITDTQYF.

The rearrangement links TRBV4-3 to TRBJ2-4; 7 bases map to TRBD2. The CDR3 totals 14 residues. After removal of 1 base from V and 7 bases from J, the junction contained 4 bases not matched to a gene. Germline-derived CDR1 and CDR2 are LGHNA and YSLEER. In nucleotides, the CDR3 is TGCGCCAGCAGCCAAGGGGGGAGGGAGAACATTCAGTACTTC. It is translated as CASSQGGRENIQYF.

This chain connects TRBV7-8 to TRBJ1-1, with D unresolved. The CDR3 covers 13 residues. The germline V and J ends were trimmed by 3 bases and 0 bases, with 5 bases remaining between them. Germline CDR1 and CDR2: SGHVS and FQNEAQ. CDR3 in DNA: TGTGCCAGCAGCTTGAAAGTGAACACTGAAGCTTTCTTT. It yields the protein CASSLKVNTEAFF.

The chain links TRBV6-4 to TRBJ2-2; D gene ambiguous. Looked up from germline, CDR1 is MRHNA and CDR2 is SNTAGT. The V gene lost 4 bases and the J gene lost 1 base, with 7 bases spanning the gap. The CDR3 spans 14 residues. CDR3: CASSGGLNTGELFF. CDR3 in DNA: TGTGCCAGCAGTGGTGGATTGAACACCGGGGAGCTGTTTTTT.

This chain connects TRBV11-1 to TRBJ1-6, with unresolved D. This CDR3 region has 12 residues. Trimming cost V 5 bases and J 10 bases, with 9 bases left between them. Germline V gene sequence: CDR1 SGHAT, CDR2 FQDESV (reference sequence). The CDR3 loop reads CASSLTGSPLHF. The CDR3 coding sequence is TGTGCCAGCAGCCTTACCGGCTCACCCCTCCACTTT.

This clone was detected once. DNA for the CDR3: TGTGCCTGGAGTGTTTTGGGTCCCGGGGAGCTGTTTTTT. Translation: CAWSVLGPGELFF. The V call is TRBV30, the J call TRBJ2-2; the D is unclear. The CDR3 sequence is 13 residues long. Germline CDR1 GTSNPN, CDR2 SVGIG (reference sequence). V lost 0 bases to trimming and J lost 6 bases, with 8 bases between them. Looking up the rest from reference TRBV30 and TRBJ2-2 gives the full variable domain: SQTIHQWPATLVQPVGSPLSLECTVEGTSNPNLYWYRQAAGRGLQLLFYSVGIGQISSEVPQNLSASRPQDRQFILSSKKLLLSDSGFYLCAWSVLGPGELFFGEGSRLTVL.